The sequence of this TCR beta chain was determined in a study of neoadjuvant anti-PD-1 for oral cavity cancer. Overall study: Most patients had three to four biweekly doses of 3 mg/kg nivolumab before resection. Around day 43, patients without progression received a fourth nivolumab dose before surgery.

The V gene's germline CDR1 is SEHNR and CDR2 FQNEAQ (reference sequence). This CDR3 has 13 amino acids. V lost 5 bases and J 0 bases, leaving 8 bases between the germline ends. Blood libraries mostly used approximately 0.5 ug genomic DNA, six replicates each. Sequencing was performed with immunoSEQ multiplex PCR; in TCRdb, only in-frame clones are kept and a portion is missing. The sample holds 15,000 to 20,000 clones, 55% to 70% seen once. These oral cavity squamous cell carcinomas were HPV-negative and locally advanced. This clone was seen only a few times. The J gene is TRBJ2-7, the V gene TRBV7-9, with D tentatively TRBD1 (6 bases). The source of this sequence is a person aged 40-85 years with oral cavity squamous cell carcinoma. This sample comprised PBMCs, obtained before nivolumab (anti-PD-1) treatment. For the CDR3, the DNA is TGTGCCAGCAGCAGGGACAACTCCTACGAGCAGTACTTC. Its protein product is CASSRDNSYEQYF.